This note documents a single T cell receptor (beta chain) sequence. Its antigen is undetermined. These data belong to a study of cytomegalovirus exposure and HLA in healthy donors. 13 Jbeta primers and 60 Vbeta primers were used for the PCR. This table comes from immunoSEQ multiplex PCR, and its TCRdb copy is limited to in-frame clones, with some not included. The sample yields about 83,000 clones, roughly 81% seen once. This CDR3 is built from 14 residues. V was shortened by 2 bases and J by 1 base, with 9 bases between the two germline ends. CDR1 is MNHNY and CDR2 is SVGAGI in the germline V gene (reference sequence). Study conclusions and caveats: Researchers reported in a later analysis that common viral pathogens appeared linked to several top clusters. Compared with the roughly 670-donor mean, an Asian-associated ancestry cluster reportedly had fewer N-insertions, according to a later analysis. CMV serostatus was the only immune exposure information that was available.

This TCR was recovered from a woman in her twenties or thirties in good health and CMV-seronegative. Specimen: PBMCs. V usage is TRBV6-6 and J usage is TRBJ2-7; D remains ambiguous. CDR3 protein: CASSYDQRSYEQYF. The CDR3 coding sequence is TGTGCCAGCAGTTACGACCAGAGGTCCTACGAGCAGTACTTC.